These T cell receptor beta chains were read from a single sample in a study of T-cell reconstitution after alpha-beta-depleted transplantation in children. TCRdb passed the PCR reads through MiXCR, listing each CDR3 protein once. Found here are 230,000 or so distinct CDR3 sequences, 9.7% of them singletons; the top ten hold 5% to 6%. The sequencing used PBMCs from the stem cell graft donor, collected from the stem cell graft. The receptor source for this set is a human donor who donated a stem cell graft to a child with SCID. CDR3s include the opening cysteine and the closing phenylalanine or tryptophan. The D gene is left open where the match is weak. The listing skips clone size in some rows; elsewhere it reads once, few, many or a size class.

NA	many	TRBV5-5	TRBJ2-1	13	CASSWPSRDEQFF	TGTGCCAGCAGCTGGCCCTCGCGCGATGAGCAGTTCTTC
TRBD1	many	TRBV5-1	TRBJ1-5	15	CASSLAGTGEEPQHF	TGCGCCAGCAGCTTGGCCGGGACAGGGGAGGAGCCCCAGCATTTT
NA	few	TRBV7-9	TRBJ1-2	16	CASSPSVGDGVYGYTF	TGTGCCAGCAGCCCCTCGGTAGGGGATGGTGTCTATGGCTACACCTTC
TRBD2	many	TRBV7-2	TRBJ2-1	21	CASSLAHWALAGAPSYNEQFF	TGTGCCAGCAGCTTAGCGCATTGGGCACTAGCGGGGGCTCCGTCCTACAATGAGCAGTTCTTC
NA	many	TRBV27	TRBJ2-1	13	CASSPRSYNEQFF	TGTGCCAGCAGCCCGAGGTCCTACAATGAGCAGTTCTTC
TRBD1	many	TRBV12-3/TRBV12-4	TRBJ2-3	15	CASSFVGQPTDTQYF	TGTGCCAGCAGTTTTGTGGGACAGCCCACAGATACGCAGTATTTT
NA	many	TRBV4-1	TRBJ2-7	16	CASSRATQGSAYEQYF	TGCGCCAGCAGCAGAGCCACGCAGGGGTCCGCCTACGAGCAGTACTTC
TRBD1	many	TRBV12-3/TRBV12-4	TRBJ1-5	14	CASSPDRANQPQHF	TGTGCCAGCAGCCCCGACAGGGCTAATCAGCCCCAGCATTTT
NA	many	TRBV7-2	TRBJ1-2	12	CASSLAREGYTF	TGTGCCAGCAGCTTAGCGCGTGAGGGCTACACCTTC
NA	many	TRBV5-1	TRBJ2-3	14	CASSWDLITDTQYF	TGCGCCAGCAGCTGGGACTTAATAACAGATACGCAGTATTTT
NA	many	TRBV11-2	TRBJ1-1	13	CASSPGVGTEAFF	TGTGCCAGCAGCCCAGGGGTAGGGACTGAAGCTTTCTTT
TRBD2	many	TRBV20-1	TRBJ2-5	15	CSAPLAGRSQETQYF	TGCAGTGCGCCACTAGCGGGGAGGTCCCAAGAGACCCAGTACTTC
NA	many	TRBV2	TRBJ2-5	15	CASSESPGRQETQYF	TGTGCCAGCAGTGAGTCGCCAGGACGCCAAGAGACCCAGTACTTC
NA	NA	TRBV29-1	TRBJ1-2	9	CSRLFRYTF	TGTAGCCGGCTGTTTCGGTACACCTTC
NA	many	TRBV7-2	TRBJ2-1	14	CASSLGSVYNEQFF	TGTGCCAGCAGCTTAGGGTCTGTCTACAATGAGCAGTTCTTC
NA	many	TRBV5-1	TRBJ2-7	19	CASSFGWSGIGGMTYEQYF	TGCGCCAGCAGCTTTGGATGGTCAGGGATAGGGGGAATGACCTACGAGCAGTACTTC
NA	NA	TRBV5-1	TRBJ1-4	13	CASNRLPNEKLFF	TGCGCTTCAAACCGGCTACCCAATGAAAAACTGTTTTTT
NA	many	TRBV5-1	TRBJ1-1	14	CASSYLEGNTEAFF	TGCGCCAGCAGCTACTTAGAGGGGAACACTGAAGCTTTCTTT
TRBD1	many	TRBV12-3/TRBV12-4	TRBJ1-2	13	CASSPQGAHGYTF	TGTGCCAGCAGTCCACAGGGGGCGCATGGCTACACCTTC
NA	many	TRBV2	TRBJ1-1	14	CASRSGRSNTEAFF	TGTGCCAGCAGGTCGGGACGTTCGAACACTGAAGCTTTCTTT
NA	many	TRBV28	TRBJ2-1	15	CASSGTVFSYNEQFF	TGTGCCAGCAGTGGGACGGTGTTTTCCTACAATGAGCAGTTCTTC
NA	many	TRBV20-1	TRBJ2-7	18	CSAIGAFIRGGDSYEQYF	TGCAGTGCCATCGGGGCATTTATAAGGGGGGGCGATTCCTACGAGCAGTACTTC
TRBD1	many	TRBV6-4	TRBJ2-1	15	CASSPEDRGSEEQFF	TGTGCCAGCAGCCCGGAGGACAGGGGGTCGGAGGAGCAGTTCTTC
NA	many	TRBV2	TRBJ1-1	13	CASSDEVNTEAFF	TGTGCCAGCAGTGATGAGGTGAACACTGAAGCTTTCTTT
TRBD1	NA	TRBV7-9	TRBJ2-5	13	CASTSGTGETQYF	TGTGCCAGCACCTCCGGGACAGGAGAGACCCAGTACTTC
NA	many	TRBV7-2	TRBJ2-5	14	CASSLALAMETQYF	TGTGCCAGCAGCTTAGCCCTAGCCATGGAGACCCAGTACTTC
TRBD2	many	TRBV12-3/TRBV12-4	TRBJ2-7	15	CASSFVAGEKNEQYF	TGTGCCAGCAGTTTTGTAGCGGGGGAGAAGAACGAGCAGTACTTC
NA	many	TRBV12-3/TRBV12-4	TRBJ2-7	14	CASSFVGGAGEQYF	TGTGCCAGCAGTTTCGTGGGTGGGGCCGGGGAGCAGTACTTC
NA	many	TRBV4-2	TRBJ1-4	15	CASSQVTQGGEKLFF	TGTGCCAGCAGCCAAGTTACCCAGGGTGGTGAAAAACTGTTTTTT
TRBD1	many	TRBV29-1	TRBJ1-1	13	CSVQGATGTEAFF	TGCAGCGTTCAGGGGGCAACGGGGACTGAAGCTTTCTTT
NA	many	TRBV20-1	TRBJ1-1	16	CSATILGRYLNTEAFF	TGCAGTGCTACCATTCTGGGGCGATATCTGAACACTGAAGCTTTCTTT
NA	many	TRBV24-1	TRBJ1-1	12	CATSDPYTEAFF	TGTGCCACCAGTGACCCGTACACTGAAGCTTTCTTT
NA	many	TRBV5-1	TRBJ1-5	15	CASSPTGGLHQPQHF	TGCGCCAGCAGCCCGACAGGTGGCTTACATCAGCCCCAGCATTTT
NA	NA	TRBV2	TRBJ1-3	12	CASSRPGHTIYF	TGTGCCAGCAGCCGCCCCGGCCACACCATATATTTT
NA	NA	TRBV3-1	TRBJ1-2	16	CASSQDGYRSAHGDTF	TGTGCCAGCAGCCAAGATGGATACCGCTCCGCCCATGGCGACACCTTC
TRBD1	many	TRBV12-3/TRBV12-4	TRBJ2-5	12	CASRDREETQYF	TGTGCCAGCAGGGACAGGGAAGAGACCCAGTACTTC
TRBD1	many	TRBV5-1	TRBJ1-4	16	CASSPDVTGWNEKLFF	TGCGCCAGCAGCCCGGACGTGACAGGGTGGAATGAAAAACTGTTTTTT